This TCR beta chain comes out of a study of shared T cell receptors in the human thymus. This CDR3 has 14 residues. Losses at the gene ends were 4 bases for V and 5 bases for J; bases not matched to a gene: 7. Germline assignment: CDR1 SGHDT and CDR2 YYEEEE. This clone was seen a single time. The same CDR3 arises from other DNA sequences in this sample as well. This table comes from immunoSEQ multiplex PCR, and its TCRdb copy is limited to in-frame clones, with some not included. Of just under 550,000 clones in the sample, roughly 74% were seen once. The sample was also linked to a second study, of human thymus T cells. That paper notes: It was healthy Finnish infants having corrective surgery for congenital heart defects who were the donors. The thymus was resected at corrective cardiac surgery. Thymic and blood repertoires appeared to display a bias in their usage of V and J genes. Related studies found that unrelated individuals share highly overlapping thymic repertoires.

The sequencing input was thymocytes. The chain couples TRBV5-6 to TRBJ2-5, with 8 bases that match TRBD2. This clonotype was obtained from a boy less than two years old with a congenital heart defect. The CDR3 DNA sequence: TGTGCCAGCAGCCCCGGACTAGCAGGGGAGACCCAGTACTTC. Protein sequence: CASSPGLAGETQYF.